The subject of this entry is one T cell receptor beta chain. Its specificity is unknown. This specimen comes from a study of T cell responses to AZD1222 COVID-19 vaccine. Study results and caveats: Spike-specific TCR breadth and depth rose after two AZD1222 doses.

Clones were read by immunoSEQ multiplex PCR, and TCRdb kept only the in-frame ones, dropping some. The table shows 55,000 to 65,000 clones, with roughly 88% occurring only once. Between the trimmed V and J ends, which lost 2 bases and 3 bases, there was a span of 5 bases. CDR1 MDHEN and CDR2 SYDVKM come from the germline V gene. The CDR3 extends over 12 amino acids. The material sequenced was peripheral blood, taken on day 0 of AZD1222 vaccination. The TCR was taken from an adult in good health. The V gene is TRBV28, the J gene TRBJ2-7; D gene ambiguous. Here the CDR3 reads CASSLAVYEQYF. CDR3 nucleotides: TGTGCCAGCAGTTTAGCCGTCTACGAGCAGTACTTC. The full variable domain, in which reference TRBV28 and TRBJ2-7 provide the parts outside the CDR3, is DVKVTQSSRYLVKRTGEKVFLECVQDMDHENMFWYRQDPGLGLRLIYFSYDVKMKEKGDIPEGYSVSREKKERFSLILESASTNQTSMYLCASSLAVYEQYFGPGTRLTVT.